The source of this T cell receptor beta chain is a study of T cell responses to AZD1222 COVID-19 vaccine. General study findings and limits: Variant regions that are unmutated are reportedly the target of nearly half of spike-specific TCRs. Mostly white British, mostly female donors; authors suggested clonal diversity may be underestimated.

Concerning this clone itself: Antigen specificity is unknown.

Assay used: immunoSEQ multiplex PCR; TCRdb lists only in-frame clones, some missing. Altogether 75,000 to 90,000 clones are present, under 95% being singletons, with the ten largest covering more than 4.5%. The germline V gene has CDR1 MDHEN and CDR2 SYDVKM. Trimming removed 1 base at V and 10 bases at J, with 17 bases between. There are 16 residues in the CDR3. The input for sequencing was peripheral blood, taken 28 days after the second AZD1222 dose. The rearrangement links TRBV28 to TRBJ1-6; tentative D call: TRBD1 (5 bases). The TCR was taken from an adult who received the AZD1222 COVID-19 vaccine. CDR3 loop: CASSLSTSGNSSPLHF. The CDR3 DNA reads TGTGCCAGCAGTTTATCGACCTCAGGGAATAGCTCACCCCTCCACTTT. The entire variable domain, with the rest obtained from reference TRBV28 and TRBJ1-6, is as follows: DVKVTQSSRYLVKRTGEKVFLECVQDMDHENMFWYRQDPGLGLRLIYFSYDVKMKEKGDIPEGYSVSREKKERFSLILESASTNQTSMYLCASSLSTSGNSSPLHFGNGTRLTVT.